This T cell receptor beta chain was identified during a study of shared clonotypes between healthy human individuals. Whole-study findings and limits: Generation probabilities of non-shared clonotypes were lower (relative to those shared by all four donors). Around 4.9% of naive CD4 clonotypes were shared across a few donors.

The protocol was immunoSEQ multiplex PCR, while the TCRdb copy is restricted to in-frame clones and leaves out a portion. The data show some 2,100,000 clones, around 95% seen once. The CDR3 is 16 amino acids. In germline, CDR1 is SGDLS, CDR2 YYNGEE. Trimming took 5 bases from V and 8 from J; bases not matched to a gene: 13. Note on this clone: Its antigen is still unknown.

The source of this sequence is a man younger than 35 in good health. The chain uses TRBV9 and TRBJ1-6, with TRBD1 identical over 7 bases. The specimen was naive CD4+ T cells sorted from blood. Described subset: CD45RA+ positively selected. CDR3 nucleotides: TGTGCCAGCAGTGCTCTACAGGGGCCCCGTGATTCACCCCTCCACTTT. It is translated as CASSALQGPRDSPLHF.